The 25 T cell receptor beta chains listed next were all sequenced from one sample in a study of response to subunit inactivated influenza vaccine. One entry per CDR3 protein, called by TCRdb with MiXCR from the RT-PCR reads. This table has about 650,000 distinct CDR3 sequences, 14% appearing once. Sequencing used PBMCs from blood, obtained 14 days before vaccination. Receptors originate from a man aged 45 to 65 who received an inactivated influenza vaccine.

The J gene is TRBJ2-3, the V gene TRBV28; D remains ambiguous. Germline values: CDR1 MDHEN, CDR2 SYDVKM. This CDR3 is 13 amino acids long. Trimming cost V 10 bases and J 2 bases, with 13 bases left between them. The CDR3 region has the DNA TGTGCCACCCGTTATATGTCCACAGATACGCAGTATTTT. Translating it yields CATRYMSTDTQYF.

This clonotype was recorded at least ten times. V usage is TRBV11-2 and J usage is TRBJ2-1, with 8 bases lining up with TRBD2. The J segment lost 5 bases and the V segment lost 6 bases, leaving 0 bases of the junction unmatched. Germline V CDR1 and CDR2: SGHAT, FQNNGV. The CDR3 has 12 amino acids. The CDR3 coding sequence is TGTGCCAGCAGGACTAGCGACAATGAGCAGTTCTTC. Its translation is CASRTSDNEQFF.

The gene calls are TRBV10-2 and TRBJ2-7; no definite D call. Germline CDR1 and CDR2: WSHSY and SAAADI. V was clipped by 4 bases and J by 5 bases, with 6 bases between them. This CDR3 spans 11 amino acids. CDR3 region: CASSGVDEQYF. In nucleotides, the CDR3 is TGCGCCAGCAGTGGGGTTGACGAGCAGTACTTC.

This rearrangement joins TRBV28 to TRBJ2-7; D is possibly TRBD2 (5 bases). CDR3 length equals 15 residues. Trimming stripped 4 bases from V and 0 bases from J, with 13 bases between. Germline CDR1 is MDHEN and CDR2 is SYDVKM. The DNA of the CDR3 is TGTGCCAGCAGTTCCGGGAAGGGCTCCTCCTACGAGCAGTACTTC. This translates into CASSSGKGSSYEQYF.

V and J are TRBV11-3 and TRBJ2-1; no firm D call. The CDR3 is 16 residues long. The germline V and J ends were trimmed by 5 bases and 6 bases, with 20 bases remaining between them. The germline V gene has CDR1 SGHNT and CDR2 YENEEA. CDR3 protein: CASSQQWLSTFNEQFF. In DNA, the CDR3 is TGTGCCAGCAGCCAACAGTGGCTTTCCACGTTCAATGAGCAGTTCTTC. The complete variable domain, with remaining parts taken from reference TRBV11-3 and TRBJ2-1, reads EAGVVQSPRYKIIEKKQPVAFWCNPISGHNTLYWYLQNLGQGPELLIRYENEEAVDDSQLPKDRFSAERLKGVDSTLKIQPAELGDSAVYLCASSQQWLSTFNEQFFGPGTRLTVL.

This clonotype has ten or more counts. The CDR3, as DNA: TGTGCCAGCAGCAAGAGACTGGCCTGGGGGGACGCTGAAGCTTTCTTT. This encodes CASSKRLAWGDAEAFF. The J gene is TRBJ1-1, the V gene TRBV7-2; tentatively, D is TRBD1 (5 bases). CDR3 size: 16 residues. V was pared by 5 bases and J by 6 bases, with 22 bases between. Germline loops: CDR1 SGHTA, CDR2 FQGNSA.

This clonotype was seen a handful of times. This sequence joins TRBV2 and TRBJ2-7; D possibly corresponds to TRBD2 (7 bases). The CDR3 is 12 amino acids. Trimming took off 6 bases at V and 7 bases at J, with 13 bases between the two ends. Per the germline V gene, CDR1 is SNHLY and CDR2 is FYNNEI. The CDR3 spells CASSAGAGEQYF. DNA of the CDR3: TGTGCCAGCAGCGCGGGGGCAGGTGAGCAGTACTTC. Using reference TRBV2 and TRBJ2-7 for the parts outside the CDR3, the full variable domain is EPEVTQTPSHQVTQMGQEVILRCVPISNHLYFYWYRQILGQKVEFLVSFYNNEISEKSEIFDDQFSVERPDGSNFTLKIRSTKLEDSAMYFCASSAGAGEQYFGPGTRLTVT.

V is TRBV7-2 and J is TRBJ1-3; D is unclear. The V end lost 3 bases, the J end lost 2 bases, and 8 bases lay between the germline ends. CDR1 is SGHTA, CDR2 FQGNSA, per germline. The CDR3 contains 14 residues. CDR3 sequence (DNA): TGTGCCAGCAGCTTGGCGCGGCCTGGAAACACCATATATTTT. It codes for CASSLARPGNTIYF.

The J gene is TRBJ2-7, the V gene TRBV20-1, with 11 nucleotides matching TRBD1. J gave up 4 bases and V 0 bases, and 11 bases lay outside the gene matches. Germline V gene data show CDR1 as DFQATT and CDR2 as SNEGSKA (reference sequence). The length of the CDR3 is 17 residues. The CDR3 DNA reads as TGCAGTGCTAGAGAACCGCTGGGAGGACAGGGGGCTTACGAGCAGTACTTC. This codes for CSAREPLGGQGAYEQYF.

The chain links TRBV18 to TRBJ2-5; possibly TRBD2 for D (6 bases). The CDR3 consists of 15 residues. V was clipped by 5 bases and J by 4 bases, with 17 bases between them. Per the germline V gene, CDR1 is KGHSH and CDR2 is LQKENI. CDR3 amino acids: CASSFNGGWLETQYF. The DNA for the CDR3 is TGTGCCAGCTCATTCAACGGGGGTTGGTTAGAGACCCAGTACTTC.

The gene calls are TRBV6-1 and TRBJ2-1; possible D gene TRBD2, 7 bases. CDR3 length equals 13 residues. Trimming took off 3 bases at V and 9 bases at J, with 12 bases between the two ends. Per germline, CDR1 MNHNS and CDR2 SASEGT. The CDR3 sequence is CASSDRGASEQFF. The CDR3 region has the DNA TGTGCCAGCAGTGACCGGGGGGCTTCTGAGCAGTTCTTC.

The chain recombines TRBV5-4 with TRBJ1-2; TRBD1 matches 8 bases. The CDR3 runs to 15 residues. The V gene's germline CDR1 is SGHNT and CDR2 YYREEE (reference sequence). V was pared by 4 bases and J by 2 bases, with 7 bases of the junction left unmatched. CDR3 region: CASSRPGQENYGYTF. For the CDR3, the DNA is TGTGCCAGCAGCAGACCGGGACAGGAAAACTATGGCTACACCTTC.

In DNA form, the CDR3 reads TGTGCCAGCAGTTCGAATAGCGGGGGGCAATACAATGAGCAGTTCTTC. Its translation: CASSSNSGGQYNEQFF. The chain couples TRBV7-9 to TRBJ2-1, with 10 bases aligning to TRBD2. CDR3 size: 16 residues. With V trimmed by 6 bases and J by 4 bases, 9 bases remained unmatched. Germline V gene lookup returns CDR1 SEHNR and CDR2 FQNEAQ (reference sequence).

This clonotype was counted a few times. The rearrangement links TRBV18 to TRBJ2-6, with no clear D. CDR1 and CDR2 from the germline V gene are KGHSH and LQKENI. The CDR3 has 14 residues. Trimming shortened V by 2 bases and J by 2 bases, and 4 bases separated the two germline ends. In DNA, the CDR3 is TGTGCCAGCTCACCAGGGGCTGGGGCCAACGTCCTGACTTTC. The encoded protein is CASSPGAGANVLTF.

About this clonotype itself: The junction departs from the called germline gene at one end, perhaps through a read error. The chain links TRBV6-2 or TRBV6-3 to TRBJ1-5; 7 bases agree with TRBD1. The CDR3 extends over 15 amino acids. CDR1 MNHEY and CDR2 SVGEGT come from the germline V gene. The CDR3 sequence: CASSHSGTGNQPQHF. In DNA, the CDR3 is TGTGCCAGCAGTCACTCCGGGACAGGCAATCAGCCCCAGCATTTT.

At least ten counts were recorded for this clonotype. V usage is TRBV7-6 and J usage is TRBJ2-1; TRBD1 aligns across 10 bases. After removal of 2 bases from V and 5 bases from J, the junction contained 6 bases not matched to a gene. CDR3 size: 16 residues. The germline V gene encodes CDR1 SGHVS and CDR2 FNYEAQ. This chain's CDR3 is CASSLTRQGANNEQFF. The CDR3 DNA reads TGTGCCAGCAGCTTAACTAGACAGGGGGCTAACAATGAGCAGTTCTTC.

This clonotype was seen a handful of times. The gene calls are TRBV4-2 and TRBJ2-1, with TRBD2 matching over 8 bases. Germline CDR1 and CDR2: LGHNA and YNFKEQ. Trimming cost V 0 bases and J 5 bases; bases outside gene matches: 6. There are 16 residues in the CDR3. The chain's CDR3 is CASSQDNGGGNNEQFF. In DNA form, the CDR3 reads TGTGCCAGCAGCCAAGATAACGGGGGGGGGAACAATGAGCAGTTCTTC.

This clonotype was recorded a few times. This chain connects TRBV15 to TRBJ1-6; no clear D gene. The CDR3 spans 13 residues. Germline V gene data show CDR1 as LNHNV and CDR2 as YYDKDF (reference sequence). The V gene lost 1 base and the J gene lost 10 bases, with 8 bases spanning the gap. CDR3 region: CATSRVPESPLHF. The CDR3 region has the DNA TGTGCCACCAGCAGAGTTCCCGAATCACCCCTCCACTTT. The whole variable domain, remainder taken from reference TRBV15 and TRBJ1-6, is DAMVIQNPRYQVTQFGKPVTLSCSQTLNHNVMYWYQQKSSQAPKLLFHYYDKDFNNEADTPDNFQSRRPNTSFCFLDIRSPGLGDTAMYLCATSRVPESPLHFGNGTRLTVT.

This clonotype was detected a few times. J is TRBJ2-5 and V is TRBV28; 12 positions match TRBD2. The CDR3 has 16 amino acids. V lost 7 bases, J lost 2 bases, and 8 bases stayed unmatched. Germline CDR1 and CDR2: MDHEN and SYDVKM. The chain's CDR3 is CASIPGLAGLQETQYF. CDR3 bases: TGTGCCAGCATCCCCGGACTAGCGGGGTTACAAGAGACCCAGTACTTC.

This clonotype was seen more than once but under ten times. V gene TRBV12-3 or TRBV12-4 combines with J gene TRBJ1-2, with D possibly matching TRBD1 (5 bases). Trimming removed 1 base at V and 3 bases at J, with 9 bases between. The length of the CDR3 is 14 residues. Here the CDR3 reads CASSLGGPYYGYTF. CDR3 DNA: TGTGCCAGCAGTTTAGGGGGCCCATACTATGGCTACACCTTC.

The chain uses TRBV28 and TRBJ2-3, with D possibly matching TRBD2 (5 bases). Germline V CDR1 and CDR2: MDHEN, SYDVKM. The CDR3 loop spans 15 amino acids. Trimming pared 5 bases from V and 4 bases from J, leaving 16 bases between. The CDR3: CASSGSGGPPDTQYF. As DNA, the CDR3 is TGTGCCAGCAGTGGGAGCGGCGGACCGCCAGATACGCAGTATTTT.

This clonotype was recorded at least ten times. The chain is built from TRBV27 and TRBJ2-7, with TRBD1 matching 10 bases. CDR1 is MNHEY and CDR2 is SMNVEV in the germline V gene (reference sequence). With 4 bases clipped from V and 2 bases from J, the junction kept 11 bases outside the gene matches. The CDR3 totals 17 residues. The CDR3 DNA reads TGTGCCAGCAGTTCCTCGTGGGACAGGGGTTTCACCTACGAGCAGTACTTC. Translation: CASSSSWDRGFTYEQYF.

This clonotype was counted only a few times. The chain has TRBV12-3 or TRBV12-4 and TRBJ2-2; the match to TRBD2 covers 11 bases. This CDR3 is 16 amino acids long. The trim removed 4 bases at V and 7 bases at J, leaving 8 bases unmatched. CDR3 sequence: CASSSGIAGGGGELFF. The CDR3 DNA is TGTGCCAGCAGTTCCGGGATAGCGGGAGGGGGCGGGGAGCTGTTTTTT.

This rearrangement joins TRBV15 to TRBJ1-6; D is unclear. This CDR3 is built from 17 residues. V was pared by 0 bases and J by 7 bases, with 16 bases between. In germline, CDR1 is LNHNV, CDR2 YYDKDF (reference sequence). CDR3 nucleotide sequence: TGTGCCACCAGCAGAGATACCGGACGAAGTTCGAATTCACCCCTCCACTTT. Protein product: CATSRDTGRSSNSPLHF.

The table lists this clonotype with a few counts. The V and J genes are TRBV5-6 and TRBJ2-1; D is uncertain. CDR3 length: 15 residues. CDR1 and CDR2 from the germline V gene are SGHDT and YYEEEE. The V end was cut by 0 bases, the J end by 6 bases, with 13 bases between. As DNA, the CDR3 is TGTGCCAGCAGCTTGGATTTGCAGTCTGGCAATGAGCAGTTCTTC. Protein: CASSLDLQSGNEQFF.